This paragraph covers one T cell receptor (beta chain) sequence. Its antigen specificity is not known. Per-base qualities were not stored, and no clone one base away is much larger. The germline V gene encodes CDR1 DFQATT and CDR2 SNEGSKA (reference sequence). Trimming takes 0 bases off V and 6 bases off J; junction bases not matched to a gene: 10. Measured from the cysteine to the phenylalanine, the CDR3 is 16 residues long. Only CDR3 DNA remains: 48 bases, in frame from the first base. This record belongs to a study of blood T cells in healthy people across ages (dated by TCRdb to between 2014 and 2017). The study in broad terms: In model experiments, template switching captured about one uniquely barcoded TCR beta cDNA molecule for every two T cells. To track age-related changes in TCR beta repertoire diversity, the study relied on deep sequencing normalized with unique cDNA molecular identifiers. The donors were split into four age groups: young (average 16 years), middle-aged (about 40), aged (more than 60) and long-lived (approximately 89). To avoid experimental bias, donors of different ages were spread randomly across the sequencing lanes. Using the same blood draw, the study looked at two additional independent replicas of 1 million unique cDNA reads for two donors, one aged 18 to 29 and the other aged 80 or older.

The study at large found these results: Bulk unsorted PBMC profiling prevented conclusive comparison of naive and antigen-experienced compartments. A strong correlation was found between observed TCR beta diversity and the percentage of naive T cells measured by flow cytometry. Compared with the aged group, more naive CD4+ T cells, fewer expanded clones and increased TCR diversity were shown by the long-lived group, suggesting age selection. Estimates of total diversity based on one million sequenced T cells were regarded as lower bounds and as underestimates. As age increased, observed TCR beta diversity per million T cells dropped in a roughly linear way, and a significant reduction was already evident by age roughly 36. Because the CMV infection status of the donors was unknown, age-related changes in expanded clonotypes may potentially have been confounded.

Receptor amplification or capture employed 5' RACE. Data came from an Illumina HiSeq 2500. A second about 6 to 11 cycle PCR used a sample-barcoded 5' primer and a J-beta primer mix. A unique molecular identifier was introduced onto each TCR beta cDNA molecule by a template-switch 5' adaptor carrying 12 random nucleotides. Each sample yielded at least 2.5 million CDR3-containing paired-end reads. First-strand cDNA synthesis was performed from all RNA using the Mint cDNA synthesis kit, with priming by a TRBC-specific oligonucleotide. Following uracil-DNA glycosylase treatment, a first 18-cycle PCR with universal primers M1SS and BC2_uni_R was performed on all cDNA. The study's processing was this. Each sample was normalized by randomly selecting 1 million high-quality reads, each carrying a distinct molecular identifier. Reads with shared molecular identifiers were discarded instead of being binned into consensus sequences. MiTCR, run with a Q25 quality threshold and the strictest error-elimination algorithm, handled CDR3 identification, clonotype clustering and error correction. Lower-bound total TCR beta diversity was estimated with a nonparametric unseen species model using Euler transformation. TCRdb redid the processing of the public reads, applying fastp at Q25 and MiXCR, and retained in-frame beta chains. Each entry merges the rows of one CDR3 protein and shows their most common DNA and genes. The V and J calls and clone size are TCRdb's, not the authors'. A total of 550,000 to 750,000 distinct CDR3 sequences appear in this sample, under 25% of them only once. 3.5% to 4% of the sample is taken by the ten largest.

The donors were about 40 Caucasian individuals from Russia, aged roughly 6 to 90 years, who were systemically healthy. Roughly 10 milliliters of peripheral blood were collected from each donor into EDTA-treated Vacutainer tubes. Ficoll-Paque density-gradient centrifugation was used to isolate PBMCs, with at least 7 million obtained per sample. Total RNA was extracted from PBMCs with Trizol reagent, with at least 5.5 micrograms obtained per sample. For every donor, flow cytometry on a PBMC aliquot measured the percentage of naive CD45RAhigh/CD27high T cells. Here the chain combines TRBV20-1 and TRBJ2-3, with 9 bases matching TRBD2. This clonotype was obtained from a man aged 70-80 years in good health. The sequenced sample consisted of blood. This receptor carries the CDR3 CSARDQGGRAADTQYF. The DNA sequence follows: TGCAGTGCTAGAGATCAGGGCGGGAGGGCCGCGGATACGCAGTATTTT.